This T cell receptor beta chain was identified in a study of cytomegalovirus exposure and HLA in healthy donors. Broader study findings: Rarity held for most TCR sequences, but there were some public TCRs that occurred in many donors.

Using immunoSEQ multiplex PCR, the repertoire was profiled, and TCRdb retains in-frame clones only, with some absent. The sample consists of 70,000 or so clones, about 93% of them appearing once. The CDR3 is made up of 16 amino acids. A remark on this clone: Antigen: not known.

The chain joins TRBV21-1 to TRBJ1-5; no check of the table's D call, TRBD1, against the DNA was made. TRBV21-1 is listed as a pseudogene. This receptor was taken from a woman under 30 in good health and CMV-seropositive. Sequencing input: PBMCs. The CDR3 bases are TGTGCCAGCAGCAAAGACGGGACAGGGGTGAATCAGCCCCAGCATTTT. It codes for CASSKDGTGVNQPQHF.